The sequence of this T cell receptor (beta chain) was determined in a study of regulatory T cells in long-lasting Graves disease. Broader study findings: New patients shared 966 public clonotypes, fewer than the roughly 2,500 shared by persistent patients.

Turning to this clonotype: Its antigen is currently unknown.

From germline, CDR1 is MNHEY and CDR2 SMNVEV (reference sequence). Trimming cost V 3 bases and J 4 bases; bases outside gene matches: 11. This CDR3 has 17 residues. Both iRepertoire HTBI primers and Arm-PCR of CDR3 regions were used to build the TCR beta libraries. In the original analysis: Throughout the samples, researchers identified around 65 TRBV and more than twelve TRBJ segments. TCRdb processed the multiplex PCR reads anew with MiXCR; each CDR3 protein has one entry. TCRdb assigned the V and J calls; the authors' analysis was not used. Here the sample spans about 450,000 distinct CDR3 sequences, about 16% being singletons. Time point meaning: newly diagnosed GD, antithyroid drugs for less than 3 months. The TCR library was made from RNA extracted from PBMCs. A further study also used this sample, focusing on T cells in Graves' hyperthyroidism and ophthalmopathy. In that study: Researchers ran a first-round RT-PCR on the TCR CDR3 using the HTBI primer set.

This clonotype was sampled from a young woman with Graves disease. The chain links TRBV27 to TRBJ1-1; 10 positions agree with TRBD1. Specimen: peripheral blood mononuclear cells (PBMCs), collected at new diagnosis, from a patient treated with antithyroid drugs. The CDR3 DNA reads TGTGCCAGCAGTTTGACAGGGGGCTTAACGAGGGCCACTGAAGCTTTCTTT. Amino acid sequence: CASSLTGGLTRATEAFF.